The 27 T cell receptor beta chains below were found in one sample sequenced in a study of post-analysis software for immune sequencing data. Their antigen targets remain unknown. Sequencing libraries made from TCR beta cDNA carried unique molecular identifiers. TCRdb re-derived calls from the PCR reads in MiXCR, one entry per CDR3 protein. The table shows approximately 350,000 distinct CDR3 sequences, with around a third occurring only once. Whole-study findings and limits: TRBV5-6, TRBV5-1 and TRBV20-1 were among several TRBV segments more frequent in patients than controls.

Specimen: blood. These receptors were obtained from a girl under 18 with multiple sclerosis.

The CDR3 DNA reads as TGTGCCAGCAGCATCGGACCAGCTGTAGGGGAAAACATTCAGTACTTC. It codes for CASSIGPAVGENIQYF. The chain couples TRBV7-2 to TRBJ2-4; maybe TRBD1 (5 bases). This CDR3 comprises 16 residues. CDR1 is SGHTA and CDR2 is FQGNSA in the germline V gene. With 5 bases removed from V and 5 bases from J, the gap between germline ends came to 19 bases.

The chain uses TRBV18 and TRBJ2-5; 10 bases agree with TRBD1. Germline V CDR1 and CDR2: KGHSH, LQKENI. The CDR3 length is 17 residues. Losses at the gene ends were 2 bases for V and 5 bases for J; bases not matched to a gene: 11. CDR3 amino acids: CASSPSFGQGDVETQYF. The DNA of the CDR3 is TGTGCCAGCTCACCAAGTTTTGGACAGGGGGATGTGGAGACCCAGTACTTC.

This clonotype occurred a few times. The chain couples TRBV12-3 or TRBV12-4 to TRBJ1-2; TRBD1 agrees at 11 bases. The CDR3 is 16 amino acids. The V segment lost 7 bases and the J segment 1 base; nucleotides outside the gene matches: 8. As DNA, the CDR3 is TGTGCCAGCACTCCGGGACAGGGGGAGGTTAACTATGGCTACACCTTC. Its protein is CASTPGQGEVNYGYTF.

As concerns this clonotype: One junction end disagrees with the germline gene, perhaps due to a read error. This chain joins TRBV9 and TRBJ1-4; D ambiguous. CDR1 and CDR2 (germline): SGDLS, YYNGEE. The CDR3 runs to 15 residues. The CDR3 nucleotides read TGTGCCAGCAGCGTAGGAGAGTCGCCTAATGAAAAACCGTTTTTT. Residues: CASSVGESPNEKPFF.

The chain links TRBV29-1 to TRBJ2-1; D might be TRBD2 (5 bases). This CDR3 has 11 amino acids. Germline V gives CDR1 SQVTM, CDR2 ANQGSEA. The germline V and J ends were trimmed by 4 bases and 10 bases, with 11 bases remaining between them. CDR3 bases: TGCAGCGTTGGAGGGCCCAGGGAGCAGTTCTTC. Its protein is CSVGGPREQFF.

For the CDR3, the DNA is TGTGCCAGTAGTATAGTTACAGGGGGGACCCAGCCCCAGCATTTT. It is translated as CASSIVTGGTQPQHF. The chain links TRBV19 to TRBJ1-5; TRBD1 agrees at 8 bases. The CDR3 is 15 amino acids. Trimming cost V 1 base and J 7 bases; bases outside gene matches: 6. Germline CDR1 LNHDA, CDR2 SQIVND (reference sequence).

The chain couples TRBV5-1 to TRBJ2-2; 12 nucleotides match TRBD1. The trim removed 5 bases at V and 3 bases at J, leaving 11 bases unmatched. There are 18 residues in the CDR3. In germline, CDR1 is SGHRS, CDR2 YFSETQ. CDR3 in amino acids: CASSTGTGGFVYTGELFF. In DNA form, the CDR3 reads TGCGCCAGCAGTACCGGGACAGGGGGCTTCGTATACACCGGGGAGCTGTTTTTT.

In the case of this clonotype: At one of its ends the junction is not consistent with the germline gene, which may arise from a read error. V usage is TRBV12-3 or TRBV12-4 and J usage is TRBJ2-5, with D perhaps being TRBD1 or TRBD2 (5 bases each). CDR3 length: 14 amino acids. In DNA form, the CDR3 reads TGTGCCAGCAGTTTTCAACACGAAGGGGAGACTCAGTACTTC. Its translation: CASSFQHEGETQYF.

The genes are TRBV6-2 or TRBV6-3 and TRBJ1-2, with D hard to call. The CDR3 loop spans 14 amino acids. With 5 bases removed from V and 4 bases from J, the gap between germline ends came to 14 bases. Germline values: CDR1 MNHEY, CDR2 SVGEGT. CDR3 in DNA: TGTGCCAGCAGTGACCAAGACGGAATCTATGGCTACACCTTC. This encodes CASSDQDGIYGYTF.

V usage is TRBV7-9 and J usage is TRBJ2-5, with TRBD1 identical over 8 bases. Trimming cost V 5 bases and J 11 bases; bases outside gene matches: 10. Germline V gene data show CDR1 as SEHNR and CDR2 as FQNEAQ (reference sequence). The CDR3 covers 13 residues. CDR3 coding DNA: TGTGCCAGCAGCCCCCGGGACACAGGGGGGCAGTACTTC. Translated, it gives CASSPRDTGGQYF. The complete variable domain, with remaining parts taken from reference TRBV7-9 and TRBJ2-5, reads DTGVSQNPRHKITKRGQNVTFRCDPISEHNRLYWYRQTLGQGPEFLTYFQNEAQLEKSRLLSDRFSAERPKGSFSTLEIQRTEQGDSAMYLCASSPRDTGGQYFGPGTRLLVL.

There are many counts of this clonotype. The V call is TRBV20-1, the J call TRBJ2-7; D is possibly TRBD1 or TRBD2 (6 bases each). CDR1 and CDR2 from the germline V gene are DFQATT and SNEGSKA (reference sequence). There are 13 residues in the CDR3. Trimming took off 3 bases at V and 2 bases at J, with 11 bases between the two ends. The chain's CDR3 is CSASGGLAYEQYF. Written as DNA, the CDR3 is TGCAGTGCTAGCGGGGGCCTCGCCTACGAGCAGTACTTC.

The DNA of the CDR3 is TGTGCCAGCAGCCAATTGGTAGAGAACACTGAAGCTTTCTTT. This sequence encodes CASSQLVENTEAFF. This chain uses TRBV4-2 with TRBJ1-1; D call uncertain. Trimming took off 2 bases at V and 1 base at J, with 8 bases between the two ends. The germline V gene has CDR1 LGHNA and CDR2 YNFKEQ. The CDR3 extends over 14 amino acids.

The chain is built from TRBV2 and TRBJ2-3; D is unclear. V lost 5 bases and J lost 2, with 14 bases in between. The CDR3 has 15 residues. CDR1 is SNHLY, CDR2 FYNNEI, per germline. The CDR3 DNA is TGTGCCAGCAGTAGGGTCCTGAGAGACACAGATACGCAGTATTTT. It translates to CASSRVLRDTDTQYF.

The chain recombines TRBV9 with TRBJ2-3; the match to TRBD2 covers 7 bases. The CDR3 is 16 amino acids. The J segment lost 0 bases and the V segment lost 3 bases, leaving 7 bases of the junction unmatched. In germline, CDR1 is SGDLS, CDR2 YYNGEE. As DNA, the CDR3 is TGTGCCAGCAGCGGCCTTCGGGAGGCTAGCACAGATACGCAGTATTTT. It translates to CASSGLREASTDTQYF.

The rearrangement uses TRBV2 and TRBJ1-1; D perhaps matches TRBD1 (5 bases). The germline V and J ends were trimmed by 5 bases and 9 bases, with 19 bases remaining between them. Germline loops: CDR1 SNHLY, CDR2 FYNNEI. The CDR3 runs to 14 residues. CDR3 region: CASSSIRDGTKAFF. CDR3 coding DNA: TGTGCCAGCAGTAGCATCCGGGACGGAACTAAAGCTTTCTTT.

The chain couples TRBV20-1 to TRBJ2-5; D tentatively reads TRBD1 or TRBD2 (7 bases each). Germline assignment: CDR1 DFQATT and CDR2 SNEGSKA (reference sequence). CDR3 length equals 15 residues. V lost 4 bases and J lost 1, with 16 bases in between. The CDR3 coding sequence is TGCAGTGCTAAAGTCAGGGGGGGGTTCCAAGAGACCCAGTACTTC. It specifies CSAKVRGGFQETQYF.

This clonotype was found many times. The CDR3 reads CASSHSNRDSYEQYF. Written as DNA, the CDR3 is TGTGCCAGCAGCCACTCAAATCGGGACAGCTACGAGCAGTACTTC. V is TRBV4-2 and J is TRBJ2-7; the match to TRBD1 covers 7 bases. Per the germline V gene, CDR1 is LGHNA and CDR2 is YNFKEQ. V was pared by 3 bases and J by 3 bases, with 8 bases of the junction left unmatched. The CDR3 totals 15 residues.

The chain has TRBV27 and TRBJ2-5; no reliable D call. The J call may be faulty, since TRBJ2-7 better matches the DNA end. The CDR3 runs to 13 residues. The germline gives CDR1 MNHEY, CDR2 SMNVEV (reference sequence). CDR3 sequence: CASSLFFPGEQYF. For the CDR3, the DNA is TGTGCCAGCAGTTTATTTTTTCCGGGCGAGCAGTACTTC.

The chain couples TRBV2 to TRBJ1-2; weak D call: TRBD1 (5 bases). This CDR3 is 12 amino acids long. Looked up from germline, CDR1 is SNHLY and CDR2 is FYNNEI. Between the trimmed V and J ends, which lost 0 bases and 8 bases, there was a span of 7 bases. Written as DNA, the CDR3 is TGTGCCAGCAGTGAAGCAGGGGTGGGCTACACCTTC. Translation: CASSEAGVGYTF.

The chain recombines TRBV7-8 with TRBJ2-2, with D tentatively TRBD2 (5 bases). Germline V lookup: CDR1 SGHVS, CDR2 FQNEAQ. The V end was cut by 2 bases, the J end by 6 bases, with 10 bases between. CDR3 length equals 14 residues. CDR3 protein: CASSLKRLAGELFF. CDR3 nucleotide sequence: TGTGCCAGCAGCTTAAAGCGGCTGGCCGGGGAGCTGTTTTTT.

In this sample, this clonotype turned up a few times. This clone may be a read error of a much larger clone one base away. V gene TRBV12-3 or TRBV12-4 combines with J gene TRBJ2-3, with 11 positions matching TRBD2. The CDR3 length is 15 residues. This chain's CDR3 is CASSPPSGGRDAQYF. CDR3 nucleotide sequence: TGTGCCAGCAGTCCCCCTAGCGGGGGGCGAGATGCGCAGTATTTT.

In this sample, this clonotype turned up a few times. The rearrangement links TRBV14 to TRBJ2-3, with 9 positions matching TRBD2. With V trimmed by 6 bases and J by 3 bases, 10 bases remained unmatched. The CDR3 has 16 residues. Germline CDR1 SGHDN, CDR2 FVKESK. CDR3 DNA sequence: TGTGCCAGCAGTAAGGGGTCGCTAGCGGGGACAGATACGCAGTATTTT. This gives the protein CASSKGSLAGTDTQYF. The full variable domain, with the rest looked up from reference TRBV14 and TRBJ2-3, is EAGVTQFPSHSVIEKGQTVTLRCDPISGHDNLYWYRRVMGKEIKFLLHFVKESKQDESGMPNNRFLAERTGGTYSTLKVQPAELEDSGVYFCASSKGSLAGTDTQYFGPGTRLTVL.

The genes are TRBV10-1 and TRBJ1-1; D not certain. The CDR3 consists of 15 residues. The V gene lost 0 bases and the J gene lost 5 bases, with 13 bases spanning the gap. Germline values: CDR1 WNHNN, CDR2 SYGVQD (reference sequence). CDR3 in DNA: TGCGCCAGCAGTGAGTCGTCCGTGTTGGGTACTGAAGCTTTCTTT. Its protein is CASSESSVLGTEAFF.

The chain is built from TRBV18 and TRBJ1-1, with 7 bases aligning to TRBD1. The V and J ends lost 5 bases and 5 bases, in that order; junction bases with no gene match: 11. The CDR3 extends over 15 amino acids. Germline V gene lookup returns CDR1 KGHSH and CDR2 LQKENI. In DNA form, the CDR3 reads TGTGCCAGCTCAAGGGCAGGGGGGAGGAAAACTGAAGCTTTCTTT. Its protein product is CASSRAGGRKTEAFF.

CDR3 DNA sequence: TGCGCCAGCAGCCAAGGTTGGGGGGATGGCGAAAAACTGTTTTTT. It is translated as CASSQGWGDGEKLFF. This rearrangement joins TRBV4-1 to TRBJ1-4, with D possibly matching TRBD1 (5 bases). The germline V gene encodes CDR1 MGHRA and CDR2 YSYEKL. Trimming pared 1 base from V and 8 bases from J, leaving 14 bases between. The CDR3 sequence is 15 residues long.

This clonotype occurred a few times. This rearrangement joins TRBV4-3 to TRBJ1-2; possible D gene TRBD1, 5 bases. Trimming cost V 1 base and J 7 bases, with 16 bases left between them. The CDR3 extends over 15 amino acids. Per germline, CDR1 LGHNA and CDR2 YSLEER. The DNA for the CDR3 is TGCGCCAGCAGCCAAGCCCAGGGCCCAGGGAGTGGCTACACCTTC. It is translated as CASSQAQGPGSGYTF.

This clonotype was seen only a few times. This chain joins TRBV20-1 and TRBJ2-1; possibly TRBD1 or TRBD2 for D (5 bases each). CDR1 is DFQATT and CDR2 is SNEGSKA in the germline V gene (reference sequence). The CDR3 runs 15 residues. V dropped 5 bases and J dropped 5 bases, with 19 bases sitting between them. The DNA of the CDR3 is TGCAGTGCTCCCGATCGGGGCAGGCGACACAATGAGCAGTTCTTC. It yields the protein CSAPDRGRRHNEQFF.